These T cell receptor beta chains were read from a single sample in a study of OX40 agonist ivuxolimab in advanced cancers. Clones were read by immunoSEQ multiplex PCR, and TCRdb kept only the in-frame ones, dropping some. The profile shows 25,000 to 35,000 clones, more than 75% of them singletons. The sequences come from CD4+ or CD8+ T cells sorted from blood, collected in a trial of the OX40 agonist ivuxolimab. These receptors were collected from an adult with an advanced solid tumor such as melanoma, head and neck, liver or kidney cancer. Both conserved end residues are part of each CDR3. Fields, in order: V gene, J gene, clone size, D gene, CDR3 DNA, CDR3 protein. A D gene is named only where the DNA matches it firmly. Size tells how often a clone was seen (once, few, many) or the class of an expanded clone, and some rows leave it out.

>TRBV4-2|TRBJ2-1|NA|NA
TGTGCCAGCAGCCCACAAGCGGGTCAGCCCTACAATGAGCAGTTCTTC
CASSPQAGQPYNEQFF
>TRBV19|TRBJ2-5|NA|TRBD1
TGTGCCAGTAGTTCACAGGGGAATTTGGAGACCCAGTACTTC
CASSSQGNLETQYF
>TRBV27|TRBJ2-7|once|NA
TGTGCCAGCAGTTTCGCTAACTCCTACGAGCAGTACTTC
CASSFANSYEQYF
>TRBV25-1|TRBJ1-1|NA|NA
TGTGCCAGCAGCTTAAACACTGAAGCTTTCTTT
CASSLNTEAFF
>TRBV19|TRBJ1-5|NA|NA
TGTGCCAGTAGTGACGACAGGTGGTATCAGCCCCAGCATTTT
CASSDDRWYQPQHF
>TRBV6-5|TRBJ2-7|NA|NA
TGTGCCAGCAGTTACTCGCAGGCGGCCGAGCAGTACTTC
CASSYSQAAEQYF
>TRBV5-1|TRBJ2-3|NA|TRBD1
TGCGCCAGCAGCTTGCAGGGGGTGGCGGATACGCAGTATTTT
CASSLQGVADTQYF
>TRBV7-9|TRBJ2-2|NA|NA
TGTGCCAGCAGCCAACGCCTAGCGTCTCCCTTTGACGGGGAGCTGTTTTTT
CASSQRLASPFDGELFF
>TRBV5-1|TRBJ2-2|NA|TRBD1
TGCGCCAGCTATGACAGGGGGCCAAACACCGGGGAGCTGTTTTTT
CASYDRGPNTGELFF
>TRBV4-1|TRBJ2-2|NA|TRBD2
TGTGCCAGCAGCCAACTAGCGGGAGACACCGGGGAGCTGTTTTTT
CASSQLAGDTGELFF
>TRBV5-1|TRBJ2-1|NA|NA
TGCGCCAGCAGTGCCAGGTCTTACAATGAGCAGTTCTTC
CASSARSYNEQFF
>TRBV7-9|TRBJ1-2|NA|NA
TGTGCCAGCAGCCTACCCTATGGCTACACCTTC
CASSLPYGYTF
>TRBV4-1|TRBJ2-3|NA|NA
TGCGCCAGCAGCCAAGAGTCTGTCCTCACAGATACGCAGTATTTT
CASSQESVLTDTQYF
>TRBV4-1|TRBJ2-7|once|NA
TGCGCCAGCAGCCTAGGGGAGGGGCAGGGGGCAGAGCAGTACTTC
CASSLGEGQGAEQYF
>TRBV7-8|TRBJ1-2|NA|NA
TGTGCCAGCAGCTGGTCCGAAGACAGAGCTCAATATGGCTACACCTTC
CASSWSEDRAQYGYTF
>TRBV9|TRBJ2-7|NA|NA
TGTGCCAGCAGCGTAGGAGTGGGAGATGACGAGCAGTACTTC
CASSVGVGDDEQYF
>TRBV6-5|TRBJ2-3|NA|TRBD1
TGTGCCAGCACCGCGACAGGGGGGAACACAGATACGCAGTATTTT
CASTATGGNTDTQYF
>TRBV28|TRBJ2-7|NA|TRBD2
TGTGCCAGCAGTTTAGAATCGAGCGGGGGTCCTGCCTACGAGCAGTACTTC
CASSLESSGGPAYEQYF
>TRBV7-9|TRBJ2-2|NA|NA
TGTGCCAGCAGCTTAGCCGGGACCCTATATCCGAACACCGGGGAGCTGTTTTTT
CASSLAGTLYPNTGELFF
>TRBV19|TRBJ2-2|once|TRBD1
TGTGCCAGCGACAGGGCGATGAACACCGGGGAGCTGTTTTTT
CASDRAMNTGELFF
>TRBV2|TRBJ1-5|NA|NA
TGTGCCAGCAGTGAAGCTAACAAGATCCAGCCCCAGCATTTT
CASSEANKIQPQHF
>TRBV27|TRBJ2-2|NA|NA
TGTGCCAGCAGTTTATCCCCTGGAGCGAACACCGGGGAGCTGTTTTTT
CASSLSPGANTGELFF
>TRBV7-3|TRBJ2-1|NA|TRBD2
TGTGCCAGCAGCTCCGGACTAGCGGGAGGTTACAATGAGCAGTTCTTC
CASSSGLAGGYNEQFF
>TRBV11-3|TRBJ2-1|NA|TRBD2
TGTGCCAGCAGCCCACTAGCGGAGAGCTCCTACAATGAGCAGTTCTTC
CASSPLAESSYNEQFF
>TRBV4-1|TRBJ1-2|few|NA
TGCGCCAGCAGCCAAGATGCGTCGGGGTCCTATAGCTACACCTTC
CASSQDASGSYSYTF
>TRBV30|TRBJ2-1|once|TRBD2
TGTGCCTGGAGTAGCGGGGTTCACAATGAGCAGTTCTTC
CAWSSGVHNEQFF
>TRBV28|TRBJ2-2|NA|TRBD1
TGTGCCAGCAGGCCGACAGGGGGCCTTATTAACACCGGGGAGCTGTTTTTT
CASRPTGGLINTGELFF
>TRBV27|TRBJ2-7|NA|NA
TGTGCCAGCAGTTTTGGGAACAGGGGGGGTTACGAGCAGTACTTC
CASSFGNRGGYEQYF
>TRBV28|TRBJ2-7|NA|NA
TGTGCCAGCAGTTTAGGGGAGGGGGCCTACGAGCAGTACTTC
CASSLGEGAYEQYF
>TRBV9|TRBJ2-1|NA|TRBD2
TGTGCCAGCAGTGGCGGACTAGCGGGGAATGAGCAGTTCTTC
CASSGGLAGNEQFF
>TRBV27|TRBJ2-1|NA|TRBD2
TGTGCCAGCAGTTTAAGACTAGCGGGAAAGTACGAGCAGTTCTTC
CASSLRLAGKYEQFF
>TRBV11-1|TRBJ2-1|NA|NA
TGTGCCAGCAGCTTTGAGGGACGACAAGCGTCGCAGTTCTTC
CASSFEGRQASQFF
>TRBV5-6|TRBJ2-7|NA|TRBD1
TGTGCCAGCAGCTTGATCGGACAGGTGGCCGAGCAGTACTTC
CASSLIGQVAEQYF
>TRBV19|TRBJ2-1|NA|TRBD2
TGTGCCAGTAAAACTAGCGGGATCAACAATGAGCAGTTCTTC
CASKTSGINNEQFF
>TRBV5-1|TRBJ2-1|few|TRBD1
TGCGCCAGCAGCTCCGCAGGGGGTTACAATGAGCAGTTCTTC
CASSSAGGYNEQFF
>TRBV30|TRBJ1-1|NA|NA
TGTGCCGGGCCCGGGACACCGAACACTGAAGCTTTCTTT
CAGPGTPNTEAFF
>TRBV9|TRBJ2-7|NA|NA
TGTGCCAGCAGCGTAGGGTTCGGGGAATACGAGCAGTACTTC
CASSVGFGEYEQYF
>TRBV11-2|TRBJ2-7|once|NA
TGTGCCAGCAGCTTAGACCATGGGTACGAGCAGTACTTC
CASSLDHGYEQYF
>TRBV6-5|TRBJ1-2|NA|NA
TGTGCCAGCACCCCCGGGGTAGGGATCTATGGCTACACCTTC
CASTPGVGIYGYTF
>TRBV16|TRBJ2-7|few|TRBD1
TGTGCCAGCAGCCTCACCGGGACAGGGGGCTACGAGCAGTACTTC
CASSLTGTGGYEQYF
>TRBV27|TRBJ2-7|NA|TRBD2
TGTGCCAGCAGCTATTCGACTAGCGGGGTTGGCTACGAGCAGTACTTC
CASSYSTSGVGYEQYF
>TRBV11-2|TRBJ1-1|NA|NA
TGTGCCAGCAGCTTAGATCTATCTACTGAAGCTTTCTTT
CASSLDLSTEAFF
>TRBV27|TRBJ2-1|NA|NA
TGTGCCAGCAGTCCACATCCCGGAGGTGGTGAGCAGTTCTTC
CASSPHPGGGEQFF
>TRBV6-5|TRBJ2-1|NA|NA
TGTGCCAGCACGGGCGGGACGGGCAATGAGCAGTTCTTC
CASTGGTGNEQFF
>TRBV27|TRBJ2-7|NA|TRBD1
TGTGCCAGCAGTTCCGGGACAGGGGACATCTACGAGCAGTACTTC
CASSSGTGDIYEQYF
>TRBV15|TRBJ2-5|NA|TRBD2
TGTGCCACCAGTGCTCTAGCGGTTGGAGAGACCCAGTACTTC
CATSALAVGETQYF
>TRBV27|TRBJ2-1|NA|TRBD2
TGTGCCAGCAGTTTATCATCTGGGCAGTTCCCTAGCGGGAGCTCCTACAATGAGCAGTTCTTC
CASSLSSGQFPSGSSYNEQFF
>TRBV14|TRBJ1-1|NA|TRBD1
TGTGCCAGCAGCCTATTCACGGGACAGGAAAACACTGAAGCTTTCTTT
CASSLFTGQENTEAFF
>TRBV29-1|TRBJ2-5|NA|NA
TGCAGCGTTGAAGCGGACCAAGCAGGGATCCCGGTGACCCAGTACTTC
CSVEADQAGIPVTQYF
>TRBV6-1|TRBJ1-5|NA|NA
TGTGCCAGCAGTGAAGGGGGCCGGTATAGCAATCAGCCCCAGCATTTT
CASSEGGRYSNQPQHF
>TRBV2|TRBJ2-2|NA|NA
TGTGCCAGCAGGGACATCGGAGGGGCGTTAGGGGAGCTGTTTTTT
CASRDIGGALGELFF
>TRBV6-1|TRBJ1-1|NA|NA
TGTGCCAGCAGTGTTAGGGACGGAGGGCGCCAAGAAGCTTTCTTT
CASSVRDGGRQEAFF
>TRBV5-1|TRBJ2-3|medium-sized|NA
TGCGCCAGCAGCTTGGTGGTAGCGACATATACGCAGTATTTT
CASSLVVATYTQYF
>TRBV10-3|TRBJ2-7|NA|NA
TGTGCCATCAGTGACTTTTCACCGGGAGAAAGGAACGAGCAGTACTTC
CAISDFSPGERNEQYF
>TRBV27|TRBJ1-2|medium-sized|NA
TGTGCCAGCGGACCTCGACTCCTGGTCAGGGGCTACACCTTC
CASGPRLLVRGYTF
>TRBV10-2|TRBJ2-3|NA|TRBD2
TGCGCCAGCAGTGAGGGGGGGGAGTTCCGCACAGATACGCAGTATTTT
CASSEGGEFRTDTQYF
>TRBV7-9|TRBJ2-5|many|NA
TGTGCCAGCGCTGATGCTACTGGATCAGGGAGGGAGACCCAGTACTTC
CASADATGSGRETQYF